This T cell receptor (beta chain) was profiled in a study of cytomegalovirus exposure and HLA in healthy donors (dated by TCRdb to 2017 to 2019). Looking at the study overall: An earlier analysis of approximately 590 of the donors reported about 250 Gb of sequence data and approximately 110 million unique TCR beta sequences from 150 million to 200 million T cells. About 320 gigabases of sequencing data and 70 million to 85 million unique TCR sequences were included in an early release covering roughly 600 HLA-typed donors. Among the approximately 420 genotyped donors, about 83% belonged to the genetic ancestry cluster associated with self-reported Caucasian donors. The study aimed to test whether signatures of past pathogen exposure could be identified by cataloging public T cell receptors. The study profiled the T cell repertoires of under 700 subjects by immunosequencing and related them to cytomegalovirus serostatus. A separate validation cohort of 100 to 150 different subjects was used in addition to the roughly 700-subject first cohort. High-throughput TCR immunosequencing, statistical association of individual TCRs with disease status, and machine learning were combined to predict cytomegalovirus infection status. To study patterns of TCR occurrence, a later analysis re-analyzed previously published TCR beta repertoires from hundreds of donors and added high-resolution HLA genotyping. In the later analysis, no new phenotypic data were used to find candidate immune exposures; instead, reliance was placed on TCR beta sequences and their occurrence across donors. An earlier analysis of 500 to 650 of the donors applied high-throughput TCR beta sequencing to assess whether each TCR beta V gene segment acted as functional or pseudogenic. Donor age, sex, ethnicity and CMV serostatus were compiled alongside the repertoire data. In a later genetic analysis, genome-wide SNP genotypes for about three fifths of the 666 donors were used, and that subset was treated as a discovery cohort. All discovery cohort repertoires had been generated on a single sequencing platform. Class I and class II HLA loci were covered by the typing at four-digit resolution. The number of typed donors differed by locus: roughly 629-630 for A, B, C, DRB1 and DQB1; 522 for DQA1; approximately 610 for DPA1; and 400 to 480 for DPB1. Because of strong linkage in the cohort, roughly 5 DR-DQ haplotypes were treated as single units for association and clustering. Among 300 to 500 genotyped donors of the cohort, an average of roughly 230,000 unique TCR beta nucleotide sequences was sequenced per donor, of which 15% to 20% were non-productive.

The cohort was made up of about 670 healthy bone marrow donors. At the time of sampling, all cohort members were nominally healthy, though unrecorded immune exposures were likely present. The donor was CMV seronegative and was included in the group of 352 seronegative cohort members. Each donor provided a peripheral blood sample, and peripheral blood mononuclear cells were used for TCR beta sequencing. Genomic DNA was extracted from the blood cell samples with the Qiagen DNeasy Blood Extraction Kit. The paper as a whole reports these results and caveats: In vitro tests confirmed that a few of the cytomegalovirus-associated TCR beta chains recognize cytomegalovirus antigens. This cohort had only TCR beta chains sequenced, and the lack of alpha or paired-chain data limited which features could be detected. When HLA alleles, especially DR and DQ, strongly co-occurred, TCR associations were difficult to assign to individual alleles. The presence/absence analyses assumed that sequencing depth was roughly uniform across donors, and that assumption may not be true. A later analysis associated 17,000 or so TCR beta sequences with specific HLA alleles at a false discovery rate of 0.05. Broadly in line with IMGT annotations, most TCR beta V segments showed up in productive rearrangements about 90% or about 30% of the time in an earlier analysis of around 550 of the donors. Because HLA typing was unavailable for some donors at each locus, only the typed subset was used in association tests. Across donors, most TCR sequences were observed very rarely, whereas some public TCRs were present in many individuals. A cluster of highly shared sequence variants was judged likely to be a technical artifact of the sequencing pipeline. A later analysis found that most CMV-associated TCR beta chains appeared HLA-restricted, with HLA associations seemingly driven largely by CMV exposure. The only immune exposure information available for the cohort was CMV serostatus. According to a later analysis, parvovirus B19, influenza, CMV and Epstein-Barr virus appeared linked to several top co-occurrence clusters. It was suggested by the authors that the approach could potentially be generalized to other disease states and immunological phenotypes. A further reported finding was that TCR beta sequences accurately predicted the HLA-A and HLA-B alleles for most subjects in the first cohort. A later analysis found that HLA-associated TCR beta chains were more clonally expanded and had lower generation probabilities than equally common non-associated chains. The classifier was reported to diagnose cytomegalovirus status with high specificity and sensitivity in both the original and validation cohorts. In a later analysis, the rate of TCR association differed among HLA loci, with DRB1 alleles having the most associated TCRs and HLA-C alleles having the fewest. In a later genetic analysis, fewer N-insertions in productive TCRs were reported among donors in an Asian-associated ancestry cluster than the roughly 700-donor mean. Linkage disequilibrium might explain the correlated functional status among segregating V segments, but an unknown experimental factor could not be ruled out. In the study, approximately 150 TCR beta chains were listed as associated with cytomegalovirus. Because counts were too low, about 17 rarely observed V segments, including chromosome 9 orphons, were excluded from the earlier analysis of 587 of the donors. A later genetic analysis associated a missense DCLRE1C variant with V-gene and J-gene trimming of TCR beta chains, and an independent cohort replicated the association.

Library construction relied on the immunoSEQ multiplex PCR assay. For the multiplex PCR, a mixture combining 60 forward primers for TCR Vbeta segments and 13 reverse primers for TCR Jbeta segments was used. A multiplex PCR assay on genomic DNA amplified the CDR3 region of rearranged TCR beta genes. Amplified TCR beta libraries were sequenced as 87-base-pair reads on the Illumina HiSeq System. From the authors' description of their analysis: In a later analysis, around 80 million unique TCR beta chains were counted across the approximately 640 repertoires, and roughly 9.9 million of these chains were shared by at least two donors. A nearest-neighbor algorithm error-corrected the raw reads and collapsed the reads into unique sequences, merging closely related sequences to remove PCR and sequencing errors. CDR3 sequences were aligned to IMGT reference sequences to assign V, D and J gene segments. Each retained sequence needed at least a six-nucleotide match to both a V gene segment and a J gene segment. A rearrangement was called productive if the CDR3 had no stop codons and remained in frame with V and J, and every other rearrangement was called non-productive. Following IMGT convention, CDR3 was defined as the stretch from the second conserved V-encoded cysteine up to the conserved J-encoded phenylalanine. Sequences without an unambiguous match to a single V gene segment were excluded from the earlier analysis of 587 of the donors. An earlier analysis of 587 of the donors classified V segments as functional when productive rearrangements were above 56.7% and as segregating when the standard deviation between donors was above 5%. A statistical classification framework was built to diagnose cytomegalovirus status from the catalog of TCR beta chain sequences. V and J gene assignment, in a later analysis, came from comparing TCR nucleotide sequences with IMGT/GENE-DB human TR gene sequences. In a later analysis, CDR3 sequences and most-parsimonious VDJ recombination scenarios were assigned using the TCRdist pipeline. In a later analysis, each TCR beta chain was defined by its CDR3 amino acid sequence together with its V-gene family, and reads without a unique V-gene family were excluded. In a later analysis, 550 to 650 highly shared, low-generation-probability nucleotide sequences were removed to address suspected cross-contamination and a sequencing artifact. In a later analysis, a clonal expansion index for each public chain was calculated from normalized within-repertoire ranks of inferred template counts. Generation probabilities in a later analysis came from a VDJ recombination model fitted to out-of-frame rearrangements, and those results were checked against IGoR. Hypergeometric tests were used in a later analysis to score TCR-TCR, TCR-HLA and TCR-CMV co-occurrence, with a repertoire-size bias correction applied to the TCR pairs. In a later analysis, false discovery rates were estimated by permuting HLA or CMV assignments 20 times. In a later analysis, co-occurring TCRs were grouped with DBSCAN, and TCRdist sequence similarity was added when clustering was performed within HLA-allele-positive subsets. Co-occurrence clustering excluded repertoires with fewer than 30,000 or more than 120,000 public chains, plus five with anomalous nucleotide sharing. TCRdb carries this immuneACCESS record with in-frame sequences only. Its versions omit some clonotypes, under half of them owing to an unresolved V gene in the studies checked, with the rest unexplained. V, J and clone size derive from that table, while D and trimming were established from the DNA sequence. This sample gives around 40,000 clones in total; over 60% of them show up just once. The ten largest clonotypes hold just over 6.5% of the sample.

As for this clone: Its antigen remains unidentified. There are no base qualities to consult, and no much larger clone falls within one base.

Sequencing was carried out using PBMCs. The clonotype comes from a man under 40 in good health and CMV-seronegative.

The sequenced DNA is TGCGCCAGCAGCCAAGGTAGCGGGAGGTCATACAATGAGCAGTTCTTC. Translated, this gives CASSQGSGRSYNEQFF. The rearranged segments are TRBV4-1 and TRBJ2-1; TRBD2 lines up with 10 middle nucleotides. The germline V gene specifies MGHRA as CDR1 and YSYEKL as CDR2. The germline V and J ends show losses of 1 base and 4 bases respectively, and no gene match explains 4 bases of the junction. The CDR3, cysteine through phenylalanine, is 16 amino acids long. Solely the CDR3 DNA is kept, with 48 bases framed from the first base.